This T cell receptor (beta chain) was identified during a study of monozygotic twins with inflammatory bowel disease. CDR3 length: 15 residues. CDR1 SGHRS and CDR2 YFSETQ come from the germline V gene. TCRdb reprocessed the 5' RACE reads, with one entry per CDR3 protein and no DNA. The specimen's table records approximately 420,000 distinct CDR3 sequences. The specimen sequenced was blood. This clonotype originated in a human donor with ulcerative colitis or Crohn's disease, or a healthy co-twin of an affected twin (not recorded which). This rearrangement joins TRBV5-1 to TRBJ2-7; TCRdb picks TRBD2, but there is no DNA to check that call. The CDR3 spells CASSLNSGPSYEQYF.